The 20 T cell receptor beta chains below all came from one sample that was sequenced in a study of response to subunit inactivated influenza vaccine. TCRdb re-called the RT-PCR reads through MiXCR, storing one row per CDR3 protein. The data contain about 180,000 distinct CDR3 sequences, roughly 8.7% of them singletons. The sequencing here drew on non-naive T cells sorted from PBMCs, taken on the day of vaccination. These receptors all come from a man in his fifties who received an inactivated influenza vaccine.

The CDR3 DNA is TGTGCCAGCAGCCGCAACCCGTCCGAGCCCCTCCACTTT. This encodes CASSRNPSEPLHF. The rearrangement uses TRBV11-3 and TRBJ1-6; D not resolved. This CDR3 has 13 amino acids. Germline V gene data show CDR1 as SGHNT and CDR2 as YENEEA. Trimming removed 5 bases from V and 13 bases from J, with 15 bases in between.

There are many counts of this clonotype. The chain recombines TRBV12-3 or TRBV12-4 with TRBJ1-6, with D unclear. This CDR3 is built from 12 residues. Deletions cut 4 bases from V and 7 bases from J, with 5 bases between. The CDR3 DNA is TGTGCCAGCAGTTGGCCAAATTCACCCCTCCACTTT. As protein: CASSWPNSPLHF.

The chain combines TRBV7-2 with TRBJ1-6; possible D gene TRBD1, 6 bases. Between the trimmed V and J ends, which lost 5 bases and 5 bases, there was a span of 10 bases. This CDR3 contains 14 residues. Germline V gene sequence: CDR1 SGHTA, CDR2 FQGNSA. The CDR3 DNA is TGTGCCAGCAGCCACGGACAGAATAATTCACCCCTCCACTTT. The encoded protein is CASSHGQNNSPLHF.

This clonotype turned up a few times. The J gene is TRBJ2-7, the V gene TRBV6-1; D possibly corresponds to TRBD1 (5 bases). The CDR3 covers 14 residues. CDR1 is MNHNS and CDR2 is SASEGT in the germline V gene. Trimming cost V 6 bases and J 0 bases, with 12 bases left between them. CDR3: CASRTGHSSYEQYF. CDR3 sequence (DNA): TGTGCCAGCAGGACCGGACATTCCTCCTACGAGCAGTACTTC.

The chain joins TRBV7-9 to TRBJ2-1, with D perhaps matching TRBD1 (5 bases). Germline V gene lookup returns CDR1 SEHNR and CDR2 FQNEAQ (reference sequence). V was cut by 5 bases and J by 10 bases, with 9 bases left in between. The length of the CDR3 is 11 residues. The DNA for the CDR3 is TGTGCCAGCAGCGACAGCGTGGAGCAGTTCTTC. Protein: CASSDSVEQFF.

This clonotype was seen ten or more times. This chain connects TRBV5-1 to TRBJ2-2, with 7 bases lining up with TRBD1. The V and J ends lost 3 bases and 4 bases, in that order; junction bases with no gene match: 3. This CDR3 region has 14 residues. The germline V gene has CDR1 SGHRS and CDR2 YFSETQ. CDR3 nucleotides: TGCGCCAGCAGCTACGGGACAGTCACCGGGGAGCTGTTTTTT. Amino acids: CASSYGTVTGELFF. Looking up the rest from reference TRBV5-1 and TRBJ2-2 gives the full variable domain: KAGVTQTPRYLIKTRGQQVTLSCSPISGHRSVSWYQQTPGQGLQFLFEYFSETQRNKGNFPGRFSGRQFSNSRSEMNVSTLELGDSALYLCASSYGTVTGELFFGEGSRLTVL.

The gene calls are TRBV18 and TRBJ2-7, with TRBD2 identical over 13 bases. Trimming at V came to 2 bases and at J to 3 bases, leaving 19 bases not matched to a gene. The CDR3 length is 21 residues. Germline-derived CDR1 and CDR2 are KGHSH and LQKENI. CDR3 region: CASSPTTPGTSGVRLNYEQYF. CDR3 bases: TGTGCCAGCTCACCAACCACGCCGGGGACTAGCGGGGTCCGACTAAACTACGAGCAGTACTTC.

The V gene is TRBV6-5, the J gene TRBJ2-5; 12 bases are shared with TRBD2. Germline loops: CDR1 MNHEY, CDR2 SVGAGI. V shed 4 bases and J 4 bases; nucleotides not matched to a gene: 7. The CDR3 is 16 residues long. The CDR3 loop is CASSFRLAGEGETQYF. Written as DNA, the CDR3 is TGTGCCAGCAGTTTCCGACTAGCGGGAGAAGGAGAGACCCAGTACTTC.

The V and J genes are TRBV15 and TRBJ1-4; tentative D call: TRBD1 (6 bases). The V gene lost 4 bases and the J gene lost 8 bases, with 8 bases spanning the gap. This CDR3 is built from 12 residues. Per germline, CDR1 LNHNV and CDR2 YYDKDF (reference sequence). CDR3 in DNA: TGTGCCACCAGCAAAGGGGGGGAAAAACTGTTTTTT. Protein: CATSKGGEKLFF.

This clonotype was seen a few times. The CDR3 nucleotides are TGTGCCAGCAGCGCCGACAGGGGGTCCGGGGGCTACACCTTC. The encoded protein is CASSADRGSGGYTF. This chain uses TRBV5-6 with TRBJ1-2, with 9 bases matching TRBD1. CDR1 and CDR2 from the germline V gene are SGHDT and YYEEEE. This CDR3 has 14 amino acids. The ends lost 4 bases at V and 8 bases at J; junction bases unmatched: 9.

Many counts were recorded for this clonotype. The chain couples TRBV28 to TRBJ2-3; unclear D gene. The V end lost 8 bases, the J end lost 4 bases, and 13 bases lay between the germline ends. The CDR3 length is 13 residues. Per germline, CDR1 MDHEN and CDR2 SYDVKM. The CDR3, as DNA: TGTGCCAGCCGCGCTCAGAGCCCAGATACGCAGTATTTT. Residues: CASRAQSPDTQYF.

The V call is TRBV19, the J call TRBJ2-5; D may correspond to TRBD1 or TRBD2 (5 bases each). CDR1 is LNHDA and CDR2 is SQIVND in the germline V gene (reference sequence). There are 12 residues in the CDR3. V was clipped by 9 bases and J by 0 bases, with 8 bases between them. In DNA form, the CDR3 reads TGTGCCAGCGGGACGTACCAAGAGACCCAGTACTTC. Translated: CASGTYQETQYF. Looking up the rest from reference TRBV19 and TRBJ2-5 gives the full variable domain: DGGITQSPKYLFRKEGQNVTLSCEQNLNHDAMYWYRQDPGQGLRLIYYSQIVNDFQKGDIAEGYSVSREKKESFPLTVTSAQKNPTAFYLCASGTYQETQYFGPGTRLLVL.

V gene TRBV7-2 combines with J gene TRBJ2-3; D unresolved. The germline V gene has CDR1 SGHTA and CDR2 FQGNSA. Deletions cut 0 bases from V and 4 bases from J, with 8 bases between. The CDR3 contains 14 residues. CDR3 bases: TGTGCCAGCAGCTTAGCCCTAGTCGCAGATACGCAGTATTTT. Amino acid sequence: CASSLALVADTQYF.

At least ten counts were recorded for this clonotype. The chain employs TRBV29-1 and TRBJ2-1; 12 bases are a match to TRBD2. In germline, CDR1 is SQVTM, CDR2 ANQGSEA. This CDR3 spans 17 amino acids. V lost 1 base to trimming and J lost 8 bases; unmatched junction nucleotides: 12. Here the CDR3 reads CSVEAGLAGPYIDEQFF. The CDR3, as DNA: TGCAGCGTTGAAGCCGGACTAGCGGGACCCTACATCGATGAGCAGTTCTTC.

This clonotype came up a few times. In nucleotides, the CDR3 is TGTGCCAGCAGTACCGGGACAGGGTCTAATACGCAGTATTTT. It yields the protein CASSTGTGSNTQYF. The chain links TRBV6-1 to TRBJ2-3, with TRBD1 identical over 9 bases. The V segment lost 5 bases and the J segment 7 bases; nucleotides outside the gene matches: 7. Germline CDR1 reads MNHNS; CDR2 reads SASEGT. The CDR3 consists of 14 residues.

At least ten counts were recorded for this clonotype. V usage is TRBV7-9 and J usage is TRBJ2-3; no clear D gene. The CDR3 contains 15 residues. The V and J ends lost 3 bases and 0 bases respectively, with 10 bases between them. Germline CDR1 SEHNR, CDR2 FQNEAQ (reference sequence). The CDR3 nucleotides read TGTGCCAGCAGCTTCTCCAGTGGGAGCACAGATACGCAGTATTTT. Protein: CASSFSSGSTDTQYF.

This clonotype was counted between two and nine times. The rearrangement joins TRBV15 to TRBJ2-5; D call uncertain. The CDR3 is made up of 13 amino acids. Per germline, CDR1 LNHNV and CDR2 YYDKDF (reference sequence). V gave up 4 bases and J gave up 2 bases, with 8 bases separating them. Here the CDR3 reads CATSTQLQETQYF. As DNA, the CDR3 is TGTGCCACCAGCACCCAGCTTCAAGAGACCCAGTACTTC. Full variable domain (outside the CDR3, taken from reference TRBV15 and TRBJ2-5): DAMVIQNPRYQVTQFGKPVTLSCSQTLNHNVMYWYQQKSSQAPKLLFHYYDKDFNNEADTPDNFQSRRPNTSFCFLDIRSPGLGDTAMYLCATSTQLQETQYFGPGTRLLVL.

This clonotype was recorded many times. The chain joins TRBV6-5 to TRBJ2-5; 7 positions agree with TRBD2. The CDR3 has 14 amino acids. J gave up 14 bases and V 2 bases, and 14 bases lay outside the gene matches. From germline, CDR1 is MNHEY and CDR2 SVGAGI. The CDR3 region is CASSYSGTALPKYF. The CDR3, as DNA: TGTGCCAGCAGTTACAGCGGGACGGCCCTTCCGAAATACTTC.

This chain links TRBV30 with TRBJ1-5; tentatively, D is TRBD1 (5 bases). With 3 bases removed from V and 0 bases from J, the gap between germline ends came to 12 bases. This CDR3 has 15 residues. CDR1 GTSNPN and CDR2 SVGIG come from the germline V gene (reference sequence). CDR3 amino acids: CAWRPRGVSNQPQHF. The CDR3 region has the DNA TGTGCCTGGAGGCCTCGGGGGGTTAGCAATCAGCCCCAGCATTTT. Drawing the rest from reference TRBV30 and TRBJ1-5, the complete variable domain is SQTIHQWPATLVQPVGSPLSLECTVEGTSNPNLYWYRQAAGRGLQLLFYSVGIGQISSEVPQNLSASRPQDRQFILSSKKLLLSDSGFYLCAWRPRGVSNQPQHFGDGTRLSIL.

A few counts support this clonotype. This chain links TRBV18 with TRBJ2-7; 7 bases are shared with TRBD1. This CDR3 comprises 14 residues. Germline values: CDR1 KGHSH, CDR2 LQKENI. After removal of 4 bases from V and 5 bases from J, the junction contained 8 bases not matched to a gene. The CDR3 nucleotides are TGTGCCAGCTCACAAGACAGGGTCCGCGACGAGCAGTACTTC. Amino acid sequence: CASSQDRVRDEQYF.